What follows are 24 T cell receptor beta chains derived from one specimen sequenced in a study of beta chain features in type 1 diabetes. Reverse transcribing all isolated RNA meant expressed TCRB transcripts were sequenced. Only in-frame clones appear in the TCRdb table, and some are missing; sequencing was by immunoSEQ multiplex PCR. This table holds 150,000 or so clones, just over 8% found once. Antigens of these TCRs are unknown. Study-wide findings and caveats: Shortening that was moderate but significant affected the TCRB CDR3s of Type 1 diabetes patients in all four CD4+ subsets.

Input material: central memory CD4+ T cells from blood. These receptors originate from a woman younger than 30 with type 1 diabetes.

This clone was observed a few times. The rearrangement joins TRBV9 to TRBJ2-7; 12 bases align to TRBD2. CDR3 length equals 14 residues. The trim removed 4 bases at V and 7 bases at J, leaving 6 bases unmatched. Germline assignment: CDR1 SGDLS and CDR2 YYNGEE. CDR3 sequence: CASSPTGTSGEQYF. The CDR3 coding sequence is TGTGCCAGCAGCCCGACCGGGACTAGCGGGGAGCAGTACTTC.

The J gene is TRBJ1-2, the V gene TRBV19; D unresolved. Per the germline V gene, CDR1 is LNHDA and CDR2 is SQIVND (reference sequence). The CDR3 covers 14 residues. The ends were cut back, 6 bases at V and 0 bases at J, with 11 bases in the middle. CDR3 residues: CASSAPGTNYGYTF. In DNA form, the CDR3 reads TGTGCCAGTAGCGCTCCAGGAACTAACTATGGCTACACCTTC. The full variable domain, rest sourced from reference TRBV19 and TRBJ1-2, is DGGITQSPKYLFRKEGQNVTLSCEQNLNHDAMYWYRQDPGQGLRLIYYSQIVNDFQKGDIAEGYSVSREKKESFPLTVTSAQKNPTAFYLCASSAPGTNYGYTFGSGTRLTVV.

This clone is deemed medium-sized. The same CDR3 can be traced to other DNA sequences in this sample. V and J are TRBV28 and TRBJ2-7; D is perhaps TRBD2 (6 bases). V shed 11 bases and J shed 2 bases, with 7 bases lying between them. The germline V gene has CDR1 MDHEN and CDR2 SYDVKM. The CDR3 covers 10 residues. The CDR3 here is CASGAYEQYF. The CDR3 DNA sequence: TGTGCCTCGGGGGCCTACGAGCAGTACTTC.

This clone was counted between two and nine times. The chain carries TRBV6-6 and TRBJ2-5, with 11 bases lining up with TRBD2. J lost 2 bases, V lost 6 bases, and 8 bases had no gene match. The CDR3 is 16 amino acids. Germline CDR1 MNHNY, CDR2 SVGAGI (reference sequence). CDR3 residues: CASSVRASGGQETQYF. The CDR3, as DNA: TGTGCCAGCAGCGTCCGGGCTAGCGGGGGGCAAGAGACCCAGTACTTC.

The chain employs TRBV5-1 and TRBJ2-3; 8 bases match TRBD2. Trimming at V came to 6 bases and at J to 5 bases, leaving 11 bases not matched to a gene. Germline CDR1 SGHRS, CDR2 YFSETQ. The CDR3 covers 15 residues. CDR3 sequence (DNA): TGCGCCAGCACCCCCGTGGTAGCGGGACGAGATACGCAGTATTTT. This gives the protein CASTPVVAGRDTQYF.

This clone was seen more than once but under ten times. The chain links TRBV6-6 to TRBJ1-5, with D possibly matching TRBD1 (5 bases). The CDR3 totals 14 residues. Germline CDR1 and CDR2: MNHNY and SVGAGI (reference sequence). V lost 8 bases to trimming and J lost 5 bases, with 16 bases between them. CDR3 bases: TGTGCCAGCGGATCAGGGCAGATTGATCAGCCCCAGCATTTT. Translating gives CASGSGQIDQPQHF.

V is TRBV7-9 and J is TRBJ1-3; TRBD1 might be the D (5 bases). Germline values: CDR1 SEHNR, CDR2 FQNEAQ (reference sequence). With 1 base removed from V and 0 bases from J, the gap between germline ends came to 13 bases. The length of the CDR3 is 17 residues. The CDR3 loop reads CASSLDRQFNSGNTIYF. In DNA form, the CDR3 reads TGTGCCAGCAGCTTAGACAGACAGTTTAACTCTGGAAACACCATATATTTT.

The rearrangement uses TRBV6-5 and TRBJ2-7; TRBD2 might be the D (7 bases). The CDR3 is made up of 15 amino acids. Trimming took 2 bases from V and 2 from J, leaving 13 bases between them. In germline, CDR1 is MNHEY, CDR2 SVGAGI. The chain's CDR3 is CASSYGGASAYEQYF. CDR3 nucleotide sequence: TGTGCCAGCAGTTACGGGGGGGCTAGCGCCTACGAGCAGTACTTC.

This clone was found many times. The chain couples TRBV9 to TRBJ2-7, with 9 positions matching TRBD1. The CDR3 spans 16 residues. With V trimmed by 3 bases and J by 5 bases, 12 bases remained unmatched. Germline V CDR1 and CDR2: SGDLS, YYNGEE. The CDR3 DNA follows: TGTGCCAGCAGCGGGATGGCCGGGACAGGGTTGGACGAGCAGTACTTC. Its protein product is CASSGMAGTGLDEQYF.

The V call is TRBV27, the J call TRBJ1-4; D possibly corresponds to TRBD1 (6 bases). Germline values: CDR1 MNHEY, CDR2 SMNVEV (reference sequence). This CDR3 region has 16 residues. Trimming left V 2 bases short and J 5 bases short, with 15 bases between. The chain's CDR3 is CASSLGVGGRNEKLFF. CDR3 sequence (DNA): TGTGCCAGCAGTTTAGGCGTCGGGGGGCGCAATGAAAAACTGTTTTTT.

The chain is built from TRBV28 and TRBJ1-2; TRBD1 matches at 7 bases. V lost 5 bases and J lost 5; bases outside the gene matches: 5. CDR1 and CDR2 (germline): MDHEN, SYDVKM. The CDR3 runs 13 residues. CDR3 in amino acids: CASSDRDRYGYTF. The DNA of the CDR3 is TGTGCCAGCAGTGACAGGGATAGATATGGCTACACCTTC.

This sequence joins TRBV7-9 and TRBJ2-7; tentatively, D is TRBD1 (5 bases). The CDR3 is 12 amino acids. Germline CDR1 SEHNR, CDR2 FQNEAQ (reference sequence). With 1 base removed from V and 11 bases from J, the gap between germline ends came to 12 bases. The CDR3 loop reads CASSLDWQGKYF. CDR3 DNA: TGTGCCAGCAGCTTAGATTGGCAGGGAAAGTACTTC.

This clone was detected many times. V and J are TRBV30 and TRBJ2-5; a possible D gene is TRBD1 (6 bases). Germline values: CDR1 GTSNPN, CDR2 SVGIG (reference sequence). V dropped 0 bases and J dropped 5 bases, with 10 bases sitting between them. The CDR3 contains 13 residues. The CDR3 loop reads CAWSVGGWETQYF. The CDR3 DNA follows: TGTGCCTGGAGTGTAGGGGGTTGGGAGACCCAGTACTTC.

There are a few counts of this clone. The chain combines TRBV4-3 with TRBJ2-2; TRBD2 agrees at 8 bases. With 1 base clipped from V and 4 bases from J, the junction kept 5 bases outside the gene matches. CDR1 and CDR2 (germline): LGHNA, YSLEER. The CDR3 loop spans 16 amino acids. The CDR3 reads CASSQVSGSGTGELFF. The CDR3 DNA follows: TGCGCCAGCAGCCAAGTGAGCGGGAGCGGCACCGGGGAGCTGTTTTTT.

CDR3 region: CASSQASTGGQETQYF. CDR3 nucleotides: TGCGCCAGCAGCCAAGCCTCGACGGGGGGCCAAGAGACCCAGTACTTC. The chain links TRBV4-1 to TRBJ2-5; TRBD2 matches at 7 bases. CDR1 is MGHRA and CDR2 is YSYEKL in the germline V gene. V shed 1 base, J shed 1 base, and the junction held 6 bases outside the gene matches. The CDR3 sequence is 16 residues long.

The chain links TRBV7-6 to TRBJ2-7; D unresolved. There are 15 residues in the CDR3. The V gene's germline CDR1 is SGHVS and CDR2 FNYEAQ. The V gene lost 0 bases and the J gene lost 2 bases, with 11 bases spanning the gap. The CDR3 region is CASSLAFSSTYEQYF. The CDR3 coding sequence is TGTGCCAGCAGCTTAGCCTTTTCCAGTACCTACGAGCAGTACTTC.

This clone has at least ten counts. This chain links TRBV6-6 with TRBJ1-5, with D unresolved. The germline V gene has CDR1 MNHNY and CDR2 SVGAGI (reference sequence). The length of the CDR3 is 14 residues. Between the trimmed V and J ends, which lost 2 bases and 3 bases, there was a span of 8 bases. The CDR3 coding sequence is TGTGCCAGCAGTTACGAGTCTGTCAATCAGCCCCAGCATTTT. This gives the protein CASSYESVNQPQHF.

A few counts support this clone. Other DNA sequences in this specimen translate into the identical CDR3. The V call is TRBV11-2, the J call TRBJ1-4; 8 nucleotides agree with TRBD1. V was pared by 5 bases and J by 5 bases, with 4 bases of the junction left unmatched. Germline V gives CDR1 SGHAT, CDR2 FQNNGV. This CDR3 is 14 amino acids long. CDR3 protein: CASSLQGENEKLFF. The CDR3 nucleotides read TGTGCCAGCAGCCTACAGGGGGAAAATGAAAAACTGTTTTTT.

The rearrangement uses TRBV29-1 and TRBJ1-1; D is unresolved. Per germline, CDR1 SQVTM and CDR2 ANQGSEA. CDR3 length: 13 amino acids. V was shortened by 5 bases and J by 3 bases, with 13 bases between the two germline ends. This chain's CDR3 is CSVRGPIYTEAFF. The CDR3 coding sequence is TGCAGCGTTCGAGGTCCTATTTACACTGAAGCTTTCTTT.

This clone was seen more than once but under ten times. At one end the junction does not follow the germline gene, possibly because of a read error. The CDR3 region is CAISEGVSYEQYF. CDR3 DNA sequence: TGTGCCATCAGTGAAGGAGTCTCCTACGAGCAGTACTTC. V usage is TRBV6-1 and J usage is TRBJ2-7; D is ambiguous. The CDR3 has 13 amino acids. In germline, CDR1 is MNHNS, CDR2 SASEGT.

This clone was observed a few times. The V call is TRBV5-1, the J call TRBJ2-1; tentative D call: TRBD1 (6 bases). The CDR3 is 15 amino acids. Trimming pared 1 base from V and 10 bases from J, leaving 18 bases between. CDR1 is SGHRS, CDR2 YFSETQ, per germline. CDR3 residues: CASSLLGQPSDEQFF. CDR3 coding DNA: TGCGCCAGCAGCTTGCTCGGACAGCCGTCCGACGAGCAGTTCTTC.

This clone was counted a few times. The chain links TRBV29-1 to TRBJ2-2, with D hard to call. Germline V gene data show CDR1 as SQVTM and CDR2 as ANQGSEA. The CDR3 spans 13 residues. V gave up 7 bases and J gave up 4 bases, with 13 bases separating them. The CDR3 protein is CSGSRSSTGELFF. As DNA, the CDR3 is TGCAGCGGAAGTAGGAGTAGCACCGGGGAGCTGTTTTTT.

This rearrangement joins TRBV23-1 to TRBJ2-1, with D tentatively TRBD1 (7 bases). TRBV23-1 is identified as an open reading frame with a role that is uncertain. V was shortened by 6 bases and J by 3 bases, with 30 bases between the two germline ends. This CDR3 comprises 20 residues. The CDR3 sequence is CASSRQEKRLGTVDYNEQFF. The CDR3 nucleotides are TGCGCCAGCAGCCGACAAGAAAAGAGACTAGGGACAGTTGACTACAATGAGCAGTTCTTC.

The V gene is TRBV4-3, the J gene TRBJ2-1; 8 bases fit TRBD2. Germline V lookup: CDR1 LGHNA, CDR2 YSLEER. This CDR3 is 16 amino acids long. J was trimmed by 5 bases and V by 0 bases; bases with no gene match: 6. The CDR3 sequence: CASSQEGGGPHNEQFF. The CDR3, as DNA: TGCGCCAGCAGCCAAGAAGGCGGGGGGCCTCACAATGAGCAGTTCTTC.